This T cell receptor (beta chain) was sequenced during a study of shared clonotypes between healthy human individuals. This CDR3 is built from 15 residues. Germline lookup yields CDR1 SGHTA and CDR2 FQGNSA. The V and J ends lost 1 base and 1 base respectively, with 8 bases between them. The data were produced by immunoSEQ multiplex PCR, yet TCRdb's version contains in-frame clones alone and is incomplete. The data contain under 1 million clones, around 96% of them singletons. Terminally differentiated effector memory CD45RA+ cells were left out of the naive CD8 fraction, which was CD45RO-negative and positively selected for CCR7.

This chain links TRBV7-2 with TRBJ1-5, with a possible D match to TRBD1 (6 bases). The clonotype originates from a young man in good health. The material sequenced was naive CD8+ T cells sorted from blood. CDR3 nucleotide sequence: TGTGCCAGCAGCTTAGTCGGACAGAGCAATCAGCCCCAGCATTTT. Encoded protein: CASSLVGQSNQPQHF. Filled out from reference TRBV7-2 and TRBJ1-5, the complete variable domain reads GAGVSQSPSNKVTEKGKDVELRCDPISGHTALYWYRQSLGQGLEFLIYFQGNSAPDKSGLPSDRFSAERTGGSVSTLTIQRTQQEDSAVYLCASSLVGQSNQPQHFGDGTRLSIL.